Listed here are 15 T cell receptor beta chains from one sample, sequenced in a study of T cell responses to AZD1222 COVID-19 vaccine. Profiled with immunoSEQ multiplex PCR; TCRdb holds only in-frame clones, not every one. The sample contains 80,000 or so clones, nearly 90% of which appear only once. The material sequenced was peripheral blood, taken on day 0 of AZD1222 vaccination. These TCRs come from an adult in good health.

This rearrangement joins TRBV3-1 (or the pseudogene TRBV3-2) to TRBJ1-1; 10 bases line up with TRBD1. Germline lookup yields CDR1 LGHDT and CDR2 YNNKEL (reference sequence). This CDR3 comprises 17 residues. Trimming cost V 3 bases and J 4 bases; bases outside gene matches: 11. CDR3 DNA sequence: TGTGCCAGCAGCCAGACAGGGGGCGTCGGGGTGGCCACTGAAGCTTTCTTT. As protein: CASSQTGGVGVATEAFF.

The chain carries TRBV7-3 and TRBJ2-7; 8 nucleotides line up with TRBD2. From germline, CDR1 is SGHTA and CDR2 FQGTGA. The CDR3 spans 14 residues. Trimming removed 8 bases from V and 3 bases from J; junction bases left unmatched: 9. CDR3 sequence: CASGSGSGDYEQYF. The CDR3 coding sequence is TGTGCCAGCGGCAGCGGGAGTGGTGACTACGAGCAGTACTTC.

In its sample, this clone was seen a few times. The V and J genes are TRBV7-9 and TRBJ2-7; a possible D gene is TRBD1 (7 bases). The length of the CDR3 is 13 residues. The germline V gene has CDR1 SEHNR and CDR2 FQNEAQ (reference sequence). Trimming pared 5 bases from V and 3 bases from J, leaving 11 bases between. The CDR3 nucleotides read TGTGCCAGCAGCGCGGGGACAGTCTACGAGCAGTACTTC. Amino acids: CASSAGTVYEQYF.

V is TRBV9 and J is TRBJ1-1; maybe TRBD1 (5 bases). Germline CDR1 SGDLS, CDR2 YYNGEE. Trimming took off 0 bases at V and 5 bases at J, with 14 bases between the two ends. This CDR3 comprises 15 residues. CDR3 bases: TGTGCCAGCAGCGTAGGGGGCGCGACTTTTACTGAAGCTTTCTTT. Amino acids: CASSVGGATFTEAFF.

The CDR3 sequence is CASSPLENTEAFF. The CDR3 bases are TGTGCCAGCTCACCACTGGAGAACACTGAAGCTTTCTTT. This chain links TRBV18 with TRBJ1-1; D is unresolved. Germline V lookup: CDR1 KGHSH, CDR2 LQKENI. The CDR3 spans 13 residues. Trimming took 1 base from V and 1 from J, leaving 4 bases between them.

As regards this clone: The sample has other DNA sequences that encode this CDR3 too. The CDR3, as DNA: TGTGCCAGCAGTGACAGAGAAAACACTGAAGCTTTCTTT. This codes for CASSDRENTEAFF. The rearrangement uses TRBV6-4 and TRBJ1-1; D is unclear. The CDR3 loop spans 13 amino acids. V lost 2 bases to trimming and J lost 2 bases, with 6 bases between them. Looked up from germline, CDR1 is MRHNA and CDR2 is SNTAGT.

The gene calls are TRBV12-3 or TRBV12-4 and TRBJ2-1, with a tentative D call TRBD1 (6 bases). The CDR3 sequence is 13 residues long. V lost 7 bases and J lost 6, with 13 bases in between. This chain's CDR3 is CASIPDSPNEQFF. CDR3 DNA: TGTGCCAGCATTCCGGACAGTCCCAATGAGCAGTTCTTC.

This clone was seen a few times. This chain connects TRBV11-2 to TRBJ2-7; TRBD1 agrees at 8 bases. This CDR3 is built from 14 residues. Germline V gives CDR1 SGHAT, CDR2 FQNNGV. V was clipped by 2 bases and J by 2 bases; unmatched bases: 2. CDR3 DNA sequence: TGTGCCAGCAGCTTATGGACAGGGACCTACGAGCAGTACTTC. Translated, it gives CASSLWTGTYEQYF.

This clone was seen just once. The rearrangement uses TRBV5-1 and TRBJ1-1, with 7 bases identical to TRBD1. Germline lookup yields CDR1 SGHRS and CDR2 YFSETQ. Trimming cost V 0 bases and J 5 bases; bases outside gene matches: 1. The CDR3 covers 13 residues. The CDR3 nucleotides read TGCGCCAGCAGCTTGGTACAGGGGACTGAAGCTTTCTTT. Translating gives CASSLVQGTEAFF.

V and J are TRBV18 and TRBJ1-3, with 8 bases that match TRBD1. Germline-derived CDR1 and CDR2 are KGHSH and LQKENI. V was pared by 5 bases and J by 2 bases, with 2 bases of the junction left unmatched. The CDR3 has 14 amino acids. CDR3 DNA sequence: TGTGCCAGCTCAAAGGACAGGGCTGGAAACACCATATATTTT. Translation gives CASSKDRAGNTIYF.

This clone was seen repeatedly, ten times or more. This chain uses TRBV9 with TRBJ1-1; 7 positions match TRBD1. Germline V gene lookup returns CDR1 SGDLS and CDR2 YYNGEE. The CDR3 has 14 amino acids. V was pared by 6 bases and J by 6 bases, with 11 bases of the junction left unmatched. The CDR3 protein is CASNRGLESSEAFF. Written as DNA, the CDR3 is TGTGCCAGCAACAGGGGCCTGGAGAGCTCTGAAGCTTTCTTT.

The CDR3 nucleotides read TGTGCCAGCAGCTCGGAGGTCGGGGAGCTGTTTTTT. Amino acid sequence: CASSSEVGELFF. The chain is built from TRBV5-6 and TRBJ2-2; weak D call: TRBD2 (5 bases). CDR3 size: 12 residues. Deletions cut 3 bases from V and 7 bases from J, with 7 bases between. Germline V gene lookup returns CDR1 SGHDT and CDR2 YYEEEE. Full variable domain (outside the CDR3, taken from reference TRBV5-6 and TRBJ2-2): DAGVTQSPTHLIKTRGQQVTLRCSPKSGHDTVSWYQQALGQGPQFIFQYYEEEERQRGNFPDRFSGHQFPNYSSELNVNALLLGDSALYLCASSSEVGELFFGEGSRLTVL.

The chain links TRBV9 to TRBJ1-3, with TRBD1 matching 7 bases. This CDR3 spans 17 amino acids. V was pared by 3 bases and J by 0 bases, with 9 bases of the junction left unmatched. CDR1 is SGDLS and CDR2 is YYNGEE in the germline V gene. CDR3 coding DNA: TGTGCCAGCAGCGCATCCGCGGGACAGTTCTCTGGAAACACCATATATTTT. Translated: CASSASAGQFSGNTIYF.

The table lists this clone with a few counts. V usage is TRBV14 and J usage is TRBJ1-2; D is unclear. V was trimmed by 5 bases and J by 2 bases, leaving 9 bases between them. Germline CDR1 reads SGHDN; CDR2 reads FVKESK. This CDR3 region has 13 residues. CDR3 sequence reads: CASSSRPNYGYTF. The CDR3 region has the DNA TGTGCCAGCAGCTCGAGACCCAACTATGGCTACACCTTC.

This clone appeared once. CDR3 loop: CASSSLGGSTSRNIQYF. In DNA, the CDR3 is TGTGCCAGCAGCTCATTAGGGGGTTCGACTAGCAGAAACATTCAGTACTTC. V is TRBV5-6 and J is TRBJ2-4; TRBD2 might be the D (7 bases). V lost 3 bases, J lost 6 bases, and 22 bases lay in between. The V gene's germline CDR1 is SGHDT and CDR2 YYEEEE. The CDR3 spans 17 residues.